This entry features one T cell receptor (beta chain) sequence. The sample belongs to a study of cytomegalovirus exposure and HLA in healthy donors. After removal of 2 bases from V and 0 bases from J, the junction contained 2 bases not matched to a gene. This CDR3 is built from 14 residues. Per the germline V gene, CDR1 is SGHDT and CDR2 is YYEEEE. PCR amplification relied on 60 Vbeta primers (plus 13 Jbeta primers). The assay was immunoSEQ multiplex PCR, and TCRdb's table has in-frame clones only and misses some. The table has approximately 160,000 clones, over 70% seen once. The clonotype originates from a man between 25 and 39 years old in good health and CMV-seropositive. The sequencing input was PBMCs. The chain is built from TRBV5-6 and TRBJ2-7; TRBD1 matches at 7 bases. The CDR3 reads CASSLGDSSYEQYF. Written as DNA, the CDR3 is TGTGCCAGCAGCTTAGGGGACAGCTCCTACGAGCAGTACTTC. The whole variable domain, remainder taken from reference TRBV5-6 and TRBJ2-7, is DAGVTQSPTHLIKTRGQQVTLRCSPKSGHDTVSWYQQALGQGPQFIFQYYEEEERQRGNFPDRFSGHQFPNYSSELNVNALLLGDSALYLCASSLGDSSYEQYFGPGTRLTVT.